Listed below are T cell receptor beta chains from one sample, sequenced in a study of human T cells and chemical hapten exposure. TCRdb re-derived calls from the RACE reads in MiXCR, one entry per CDR3 protein. The table has 79,000 or so distinct CDR3 sequences, approximately 35% seen once; the top ten hold around 8.9%. This sample comprised whole blood, obtained in connection with sensitization to the hapten diphenylcyclopropenone (DPC). Receptor source: a man aged 35 to 55 with alopecia areata. Some clones in this sample may be carry-over from other donors' samples. Each CDR3 is given with its conserved first and last residue. Fields, in order: CDR3 protein, V gene, J gene.

CDR3 protein: CASSRQRATYEQYF
V gene: TRBV6-2/TRBV6-3
J gene: TRBJ2-7

CDR3 protein: CASSLEDRGETQYF
V gene: TRBV7-2
J gene: TRBJ2-5

CDR3 protein: CASSRRQGWDTGELFF
V gene: TRBV3-1
J gene: TRBJ2-2

CDR3 protein: CASRKGATGSNSPLHF
V gene: TRBV7-3
J gene: TRBJ1-6

CDR3 protein: CASSKVDMGGSNEQFF
V gene: TRBV4-1
J gene: TRBJ2-1

CDR3 protein: CATSPWGPNNEQFF
V gene: TRBV24-1
J gene: TRBJ2-1

CDR3 protein: CSDGTVNSPLHF
V gene: TRBV20-1
J gene: TRBJ1-6

CDR3 protein: CSALTSYNQPQHF
V gene: TRBV20-1
J gene: TRBJ1-5

CDR3 protein: CASPTSGFQRGNEQFF
V gene: TRBV28
J gene: TRBJ2-1

CDR3 protein: CASSSDRARSQHF
V gene: TRBV28
J gene: TRBJ1-5

CDR3 protein: CASRRDPRYGYTF
V gene: TRBV6-2/TRBV6-3
J gene: TRBJ1-2

CDR3 protein: CASSPFTSGSVLF
V gene: TRBV7-9
J gene: TRBJ2-1

CDR3 protein: CASSQGTSGVSSYEQYF
V gene: TRBV7-9
J gene: TRBJ2-7

CDR3 protein: CSVEIISGSGRAVTQYF
V gene: TRBV29-1
J gene: TRBJ2-3

CDR3 protein: CASRSSQNQPQHF
V gene: TRBV28
J gene: TRBJ1-5

CDR3 protein: CASSYRSKTGANVLTF
V gene: TRBV6-6
J gene: TRBJ2-6

CDR3 protein: CASSLGRTAGANVLTF
V gene: TRBV5-4
J gene: TRBJ2-6

CDR3 protein: CASNLDRGEETQYF
V gene: TRBV2
J gene: TRBJ2-5

CDR3 protein: CASSVLGANVLTF
V gene: TRBV12-3/TRBV12-4
J gene: TRBJ2-6

CDR3 protein: CASSPGLLGNEQFF
V gene: TRBV4-1
J gene: TRBJ2-1

CDR3 protein: CSAIRQSSGAKNIQYF
V gene: TRBV20-1
J gene: TRBJ2-4

CDR3 protein: CASSGTGRQYSTDTQYF
V gene: TRBV12-3/TRBV12-4
J gene: TRBJ2-3

CDR3 protein: CATRTGASTDTQYF
V gene: TRBV6-5
J gene: TRBJ2-3

CDR3 protein: CASSLASVNTEAFF
V gene: TRBV7-9
J gene: TRBJ1-1

CDR3 protein: CASSYDGRNNSPLHF
V gene: TRBV6-5
J gene: TRBJ1-6

CDR3 protein: CASTGGRGAYNEQFF
V gene: TRBV9
J gene: TRBJ2-1

CDR3 protein: CASSSPPGIIGTGELFF
V gene: TRBV7-9
J gene: TRBJ2-2

CDR3 protein: CASGQNYGYTF
V gene: TRBV12-3/TRBV12-4
J gene: TRBJ1-2

CDR3 protein: CASSLGLAGASYEQYF
V gene: TRBV7-2
J gene: TRBJ2-7

CDR3 protein: CASSPGGTGLYEQYF
V gene: TRBV7-9
J gene: TRBJ2-7

CDR3 protein: CASSPGGSGSNEQYF
V gene: TRBV6-6
J gene: TRBJ2-7

CDR3 protein: CASSPSLGTGHYEQYF
V gene: TRBV6-6
J gene: TRBJ2-7

CDR3 protein: CASRGRSYEQYF
V gene: TRBV12-3/TRBV12-4
J gene: TRBJ2-7

CDR3 protein: CASSLGGGPYEQYF
V gene: TRBV7-2
J gene: TRBJ2-7

CDR3 protein: CASSVTPGGQGHNEQFF
V gene: TRBV9
J gene: TRBJ2-1

CDR3 protein: CASTISGRGHNEQFF
V gene: TRBV27
J gene: TRBJ2-1

CDR3 protein: CASSQRGTEYEQYF
V gene: TRBV27
J gene: TRBJ2-7